These T cell receptor beta chains were read from a single sample in a study of T cells in Graves' hyperthyroidism and ophthalmopathy. Each CDR3 protein gets one entry after TCRdb re-called the multiplex PCR reads with MiXCR. The data hold fewer than 600,000 distinct CDR3 sequences, with approximately 15% observed a single time. The source material was blood. These receptors originate from a middle-aged woman with Graves' hyperthyroidism. Both conserved end residues are part of each CDR3. Fields, in order: J gene, D gene, clone size, V gene, CDR3 protein, CDR3 DNA. The D gene is left open where the match is weak. Size tells how often a clone was seen (once, few, many) or the class of an expanded clone, and some rows leave it out.

TRBJ1-4,TRBD1,few,TRBV6-6,CASSYQGDRYEKLFF,TGTGCCAGCAGTTACCAGGGGGATCGGTATGAAAAACTGTTTTTT
TRBJ2-2,TRBD2,NA,TRBV7-9,CASSRWLSGSKTGELFF,TGTGCCAGCAGCCGTTGGTTGAGCGGGAGTAAAACCGGGGAGCTGTTTTTT
TRBJ2-7,NA,many,TRBV5-5,CASSPEWSYEQYF,TGTGCCAGCAGCCCGGAGTGGTCCTACGAGCAGTACTTC
TRBJ2-3,NA,NA,TRBV6-1,CASSEILEDTQYF,TGTGCCAGCAGTGAGATTCTGGAAGATACGCAGTATTTT
TRBJ2-1,TRBD2,NA,TRBV10-3,CAISSRTSGNNEQFF,TGTGCCATCAGTAGCCGGACTAGCGGGAACAATGAGCAGTTCTTC
TRBJ2-1,TRBD2,NA,TRBV19,CASSRSGLAGEQFF,TGTGCCAGTAGTAGGTCCGGACTAGCGGGTGAGCAGTTCTTC
TRBJ2-5,TRBD2,few,TRBV5-1,CASSSTSGRAGSQYF,TGCGCCAGCAGCTCGACTAGCGGGAGGGCGGGGTCCCAGTACTTC
TRBJ2-1,TRBD1,few,TRBV7-9,CASSLAQGTGFYNEQFF,TGTGCCAGCAGCTTAGCGCAGGGGACAGGATTTTACAATGAGCAGTTCTTC
TRBJ1-1,TRBD1,NA,TRBV5-1,CASSDPGQGAEAFF,TGCGCCAGCTCGGATCCGGGACAGGGGGCTGAAGCTTTCTTT
TRBJ2-5,TRBD1,many,TRBV2,CASSRGQETQYF,TGCGCCAGCAGTAGGGGGCAGGAGACCCAGTACTTC
TRBJ2-3,TRBD1,few,TRBV6-1,CASRRWTGGDADTQYF,TGTGCCAGCAGACGATGGACAGGGGGGGACGCAGATACGCAGTATTTT
TRBJ2-3,TRBD2,many,TRBV12-3/TRBV12-4,CASRPGLAVTDTQYF,TGTGCCAGCAGACCTGGACTAGCAGTAACAGATACGCAGTATTTT
TRBJ2-1,NA,many,TRBV3-1,CASSRLGGNEQFF,TGTGCCAGCAGCCGACTGGGGGGCAATGAGCAGTTCTTC
TRBJ1-2,NA,many,TRBV20-1,CSAETGTTNYGYTF,TGCAGTGCTGAAACCGGGACAACCAACTATGGCTACACCTTC
TRBJ1-5,NA,NA,TRBV2,CASSDREDPAASQHF,TGTGCCAGCAGTGACAGGGAGGACCCGGCGGCTTCCCAGCATTTT
TRBJ2-2,TRBD1,NA,TRBV27,CARPLPGTGIGNTGELFF,TGTGCCCGCCCCTTACCTGGGACAGGGATTGGGAACACCGGGGAGCTGTTTTTT
TRBJ2-3,TRBD2,NA,TRBV7-9,CASSSPGGGPTDTQYF,TGTGCCAGCAGCTCCCCGGGAGGGGGTCCCACAGATACGCAGTATTTT
TRBJ2-7,NA,many,TRBV28,CASQRDGDYEQYF,TGTGCCAGTCAACGGGACGGGGACTACGAGCAGTACTTC
TRBJ1-1,NA,few,TRBV24-1,CATSDPAKAEAFF,TGTGCCACCAGTGATCCAGCAAAGGCTGAAGCTTTCTTT
TRBJ1-1,NA,few,TRBV5-6,CASQSGVNTEAFF,TGTGCCTCCCAGTCGGGGGTGAACACTGAAGCTTTCTTT
TRBJ2-5,NA,many,TRBV18,CASSPGLLLTVQETQYF,TGTGCCAGCTCACCAGGTTTACTCCTTACGGTACAAGAGACCCAGTACTTC
TRBJ2-3,NA,many,TRBV5-4,CASSLGQAVKTDTQYF,TGTGCCAGCAGCTTGGGACAAGCGGTCAAGACAGATACGCAGTATTTT